What follows are 30 T cell receptor beta chains derived from one specimen sequenced in a study of shared clonotypes between healthy human individuals. The protocol was immunoSEQ multiplex PCR, while the TCRdb copy is restricted to in-frame clones and leaves out a portion. This table has about 1.5 million clones, under 99% appearing once. Source material: naive CD4+ T cells sorted from blood. The subset was: CD45RA+ positively selected. The receptors originated from a man aged 30 to 45 in good health.

This sequence joins TRBV7-2 and TRBJ2-7; D perhaps matches TRBD2 (6 bases). This CDR3 is built from 15 residues. V lost 4 bases and J 5 bases, leaving 18 bases between the germline ends. CDR1 SGHTA and CDR2 FQGNSA come from the germline V gene. The CDR3 DNA follows: TGTGCCAGCAGCTCCCACGGGAGCCTTCCGGACGAGCAGTACTTC. It yields the protein CASSSHGSLPDEQYF.

The rearrangement links TRBV5-5 to TRBJ2-2; D is unclear. This CDR3 is built from 14 residues. Per germline, CDR1 SGHKS and CDR2 YYEKEE (reference sequence). The V end was cut by 1 base, the J end by 4 bases, with 8 bases between. The CDR3 loop is CASSLFATTGELFF. CDR3 nucleotide sequence: TGTGCCAGCAGCTTGTTCGCCACCACCGGGGAGCTGTTTTTT.

The chain combines TRBV7-9 with TRBJ2-7; the match to TRBD1 covers 7 bases. The CDR3 sequence is 13 residues long. V trimming: 3 bases; J trimming: 5 bases; junction bases outside the gene matches: 4. CDR1 and CDR2 (germline): SEHNR, FQNEAQ (reference sequence). The CDR3, as DNA: TGTGCCAGCAGCTTGACAGGGTTCCACGAGCAGTACTTC. Its protein is CASSLTGFHEQYF.

V usage is TRBV5-1 and J usage is TRBJ1-4; D is uncertain. Germline V gene sequence: CDR1 SGHRS, CDR2 YFSETQ. Trimming shortened V by 1 base and J by 0 bases, and 7 bases separated the two germline ends. The CDR3 totals 15 residues. The CDR3 sequence: CASSLQAATNEKLFF. The CDR3 nucleotides read TGCGCCAGCAGCTTGCAGGCAGCAACTAATGAAAAACTGTTTTTT.

The chain recombines TRBV28 with TRBJ1-5; TRBD1 might be the D (5 bases). This CDR3 spans 14 amino acids. V lost 2 bases and J 3 bases, leaving 8 bases between the germline ends. Germline V gene sequence: CDR1 MDHEN, CDR2 SYDVKM. CDR3 residues: CASSLNRNNQPQHF. The CDR3 DNA is TGTGCCAGCAGTTTAAACAGGAACAATCAGCCCCAGCATTTT.

J is TRBJ2-7 and V is TRBV29-1, with 8 bases that match TRBD2. With V trimmed by 4 bases and J by 3 bases, 11 bases remained unmatched. Germline V gene sequence: CDR1 SQVTM, CDR2 ANQGSEA. The CDR3 runs 15 residues. CDR3 amino acids: CSVVRLAGPDYEQYF. CDR3 bases: TGCAGCGTTGTCAGGCTAGCGGGCCCGGACTACGAGCAGTACTTC.

The chain joins TRBV5-4 to TRBJ2-7; D may be TRBD1 (5 bases). V lost 4 bases to trimming and J lost 2 bases, with 10 bases between them. This CDR3 comprises 13 residues. The germline gives CDR1 SGHNT, CDR2 YYREEE (reference sequence). CDR3 nucleotides: TGTGCCAGCAGCCATGGGGCAGCCTACGAGCAGTACTTC. Protein: CASSHGAAYEQYF.

The rearrangement joins TRBV5-1 to TRBJ2-7; TRBD2 aligns across 7 bases. V lost 0 bases to trimming and J lost 3 bases; unmatched junction nucleotides: 21. This CDR3 is 20 amino acids long. Looked up from germline, CDR1 is SGHRS and CDR2 is YFSETQ. This chain's CDR3 is CASSLAYRPSGSSSFYEQYF. Written as DNA, the CDR3 is TGCGCCAGCAGCTTGGCCTATCGGCCTAGCGGATCCTCCTCTTTCTACGAGCAGTACTTC.

The rearrangement links TRBV5-6 to TRBJ1-2; TRBD1 matches 7 bases. Germline trimming cut 7 bases from V and 0 bases from J; bases unmatched to any gene: 9. There are 15 residues in the CDR3. The germline CDR1 and CDR2 sequences are SGHDT and YYEEEE. CDR3 loop: CASGDRFRANYGYTF. DNA for the CDR3: TGTGCCAGCGGGGACAGATTTAGAGCTAACTATGGCTACACCTTC. The full variable domain, completed using reference TRBV5-6 and TRBJ1-2, is DAGVTQSPTHLIKTRGQQVTLRCSPKSGHDTVSWYQQALGQGPQFIFQYYEEEERQRGNFPDRFSGHQFPNYSSELNVNALLLGDSALYLCASGDRFRANYGYTFGSGTRLTVV.

This clone has only one observation. V and J are TRBV9 and TRBJ2-2; D may match TRBD1 or TRBD2 (5 bases each). Trimming left V 1 base short and J 6 bases short, with 13 bases between. This CDR3 spans 15 amino acids. In germline, CDR1 is SGDLS, CDR2 YYNGEE. As DNA, the CDR3 is TGTGCCAGCAGCGTAAATACGGGACCTCCCGGGGAGCTGTTTTTT. Protein: CASSVNTGPPGELFF.

The rearrangement links TRBV7-2 to TRBJ2-7; D remains ambiguous. CDR3 length equals 14 residues. Germline assignment: CDR1 SGHTA and CDR2 FQGNSA. V lost 1 base and J 5 bases, leaving 12 bases between the germline ends. The CDR3 region has the DNA TGTGCCAGCAGCTTAGTAGATTGGAGCGACGAGCAGTACTTC. This gives the protein CASSLVDWSDEQYF.

J is TRBJ1-2 and V is TRBV18; D is unclear. The CDR3 contains 15 residues. The V end was cut by 6 bases, the J end by 4 bases, with 18 bases between. Germline-derived CDR1 and CDR2 are KGHSH and LQKENI. The CDR3 is CASSPMTQRGYGYTF. The CDR3 bases are TGTGCCAGCTCCCCAATGACCCAGCGAGGCTATGGCTACACCTTC.

The rearrangement joins TRBV5-4 to TRBJ2-1; D perhaps matches TRBD1 (6 bases). Per germline, CDR1 SGHNT and CDR2 YYREEE (reference sequence). The CDR3 covers 15 residues. Between the trimmed V and J ends, which lost 3 bases and 9 bases, there was a span of 19 bases. CDR3 sequence (DNA): TGTGCCAGCAGCTCCCTTCCCCAGGGGTACGGTGAGCAGTTCTTC. Its protein is CASSSLPQGYGEQFF.

The rearrangement joins TRBV6-1 to TRBJ1-2, with 7 bases matching TRBD1. The CDR3 spans 15 residues. V lost 4 bases and J lost 3; bases outside the gene matches: 8. In germline, CDR1 is MNHNS, CDR2 SASEGT. The DNA of the CDR3 is TGTGCCAGCAGTGCCGGGACAGCTACTTACTATGGCTACACCTTC. Amino acid sequence: CASSAGTATYYGYTF.

The V gene is TRBV19, the J gene TRBJ2-6, with a tentative D call TRBD1 (5 bases). Germline loops: CDR1 LNHDA, CDR2 SQIVND (reference sequence). The CDR3 extends over 16 amino acids. Trimming removed 2 bases at V and 2 bases at J, with 10 bases between. The CDR3 DNA reads as TGTGCCAGTAGTATACAGGGCCATGCTGGGGCCAACGTCCTGACTTTC. It translates to CASSIQGHAGANVLTF.

This clone was seen a single time. The V gene is TRBV18, the J gene TRBJ2-1; 7 nucleotides line up with TRBD2. The J segment lost 7 bases and the V segment lost 5 bases, leaving 11 bases of the junction unmatched. The CDR3 consists of 15 residues. Germline loops: CDR1 KGHSH, CDR2 LQKENI. The CDR3 DNA reads TGTGCCAGCTCATTCTTGCGGGAGCCCCCTAATGAGCAGTTCTTC. Protein: CASSFLREPPNEQFF.

This chain uses TRBV6-1 with TRBJ1-5; 8 positions agree with TRBD1. The V gene's germline CDR1 is MNHNS and CDR2 SASEGT. This CDR3 has 15 residues. With V trimmed by 3 bases and J by 4 bases, 5 bases remained unmatched. DNA for the CDR3: TGTGCCAGCAGTGACGGACAGGGCGCAAATCAGCCCCAGCATTTT. Its protein is CASSDGQGANQPQHF.

The chain is built from TRBV9 and TRBJ1-2; D call uncertain. The CDR3 consists of 16 residues. Trimming took off 0 bases at V and 6 bases at J, with 18 bases between the two ends. Looked up from germline, CDR1 is SGDLS and CDR2 is YYNGEE. The CDR3 spells CASSVESKVTYDGYTF. Written as DNA, the CDR3 is TGTGCCAGCAGCGTAGAGTCCAAGGTTACCTACGATGGCTACACCTTC.

V usage is TRBV6-5 and J usage is TRBJ2-3; D uncertain. The germline V gene has CDR1 MNHEY and CDR2 SVGAGI. The CDR3 is 15 residues long. Between the trimmed V and J ends, which lost 8 bases and 7 bases, there was a span of 22 bases. CDR3 sequence reads: CASGPGHDSRNTQYF. CDR3 nucleotide sequence: TGTGCCAGCGGCCCGGGCCACGATAGCCGGAATACGCAGTATTTT.

The V and J genes are TRBV10-3 and TRBJ1-1; 10 positions match TRBD1. The V gene end was trimmed by 0 bases and the J gene end by 5 bases; junction bases not matched to a gene: 3. The CDR3 spans 15 residues. Germline loops: CDR1 ENHRY, CDR2 SYGVKD. CDR3 sequence (DNA): TGTGCCATCAGTGAGTCGGGACAGGGGTTGACTGAAGCTTTCTTT. Encoded protein: CAISESGQGLTEAFF.

The chain couples TRBV18 to TRBJ1-1, with a tentative D call TRBD1 (5 bases). The germline V and J ends were trimmed by 1 base and 7 bases, with 19 bases remaining between them. Germline lookup yields CDR1 KGHSH and CDR2 LQKENI. The CDR3 loop spans 16 amino acids. The CDR3 region is CASSPLSGGGSDEAFF. The CDR3 coding sequence is TGTGCCAGCTCACCACTCTCCGGGGGAGGTTCCGATGAAGCTTTCTTT.

V is TRBV28 and J is TRBJ2-1, with a possible D match to TRBD2 (5 bases). CDR3 length: 12 residues. Germline V gene sequence: CDR1 MDHEN, CDR2 SYDVKM. Trimming took off 6 bases at V and 10 bases at J, with 13 bases between the two ends. CDR3 loop: CASSPIRGEQFF. The CDR3 DNA reads TGTGCCAGCAGCCCAATCAGAGGGGAGCAGTTCTTC.

This chain links TRBV7-2 with TRBJ2-2; D unclear. The germline CDR1 and CDR2 sequences are SGHTA and FQGNSA. The length of the CDR3 is 13 residues. Trimming removed 5 bases at V and 6 bases at J, with 10 bases between. This chain's CDR3 is CASSASLAGELFF. The CDR3 DNA sequence: TGTGCCAGCAGCGCCTCCTTGGCCGGGGAGCTGTTTTTT.

The chain couples TRBV29-1 to TRBJ1-5; D gene unclear. Germline CDR1 reads SQVTM; CDR2 reads ANQGSEA. This CDR3 spans 12 amino acids. V lost 5 bases, J lost 5 bases, and 10 bases lay in between. The CDR3 spells CSVRDWDQPQHF. CDR3 in DNA: TGCAGCGTTCGCGATTGGGATCAGCCCCAGCATTTT.

The chain carries TRBV9 and TRBJ2-2; no firm D call. CDR3 length: 13 residues. The ends were cut back, 4 bases at V and 8 bases at J, with 12 bases in the middle. Germline CDR1 is SGDLS and CDR2 is YYNGEE. The DNA for the CDR3 is TGTGCCAGCAGCCGTGACCCTCAGGGGGAGCTGTTTTTT. It yields the protein CASSRDPQGELFF.

This sequence joins TRBV6-1 and TRBJ1-2; D might be TRBD1 (6 bases). Trimming removed 8 bases from V and 3 bases from J, with 16 bases in between. This CDR3 has 14 amino acids. Germline V gene data show CDR1 as MNHNS and CDR2 as SASEGT. This CDR3 is CASPRPGGYYGYTF. The DNA of the CDR3 is TGTGCCAGCCCGCGGCCGGGGGGCTACTATGGCTACACCTTC.

V gene TRBV29-1 combines with J gene TRBJ2-7, with D possibly TRBD1 on 9 matching bases. V gave up 4 bases and J gave up 4 bases, with 17 bases separating them. CDR3 length equals 14 residues. Germline V gene data show CDR1 as SQVTM and CDR2 as ANQGSEA. This chain's CDR3 is CSVAGGTGFYEQYF. CDR3 DNA: TGCAGCGTTGCGGGGGGGACAGGGTTTTACGAGCAGTACTTC.

CDR3 DNA: TGCGCCAGCAGCGCTATTCTAGGGGAGCAGTTCTTC. This encodes CASSAILGEQFF. This chain joins TRBV10-1 and TRBJ2-1, with unresolved D. The CDR3 sequence is 12 residues long. The V gene's germline CDR1 is WNHNN and CDR2 SYGVQD (reference sequence). V dropped 6 bases and J dropped 10 bases, with 13 bases sitting between them.

The gene calls are TRBV9 and TRBJ1-2; D gene ambiguous. The CDR3 consists of 12 residues. Germline CDR1 SGDLS, CDR2 YYNGEE. V lost 0 bases, J lost 8 bases, and 8 bases lay in between. The CDR3: CASSVGFEGYTF. CDR3 DNA sequence: TGTGCCAGCAGCGTAGGGTTTGAGGGCTACACCTTC.

The gene calls are TRBV5-4 and TRBJ1-2; 10 bases map to TRBD1. The junction had 3 bases not matched to a gene; V was cut back by 4 bases and J by 6 bases. This CDR3 region has 13 residues. Germline V lookup: CDR1 SGHNT, CDR2 YYREEE (reference sequence). The CDR3 DNA reads TGTGCCAGCAGCCAGGGGACAGGGGATGGCTACACCTTC. Translating it yields CASSQGTGDGYTF.